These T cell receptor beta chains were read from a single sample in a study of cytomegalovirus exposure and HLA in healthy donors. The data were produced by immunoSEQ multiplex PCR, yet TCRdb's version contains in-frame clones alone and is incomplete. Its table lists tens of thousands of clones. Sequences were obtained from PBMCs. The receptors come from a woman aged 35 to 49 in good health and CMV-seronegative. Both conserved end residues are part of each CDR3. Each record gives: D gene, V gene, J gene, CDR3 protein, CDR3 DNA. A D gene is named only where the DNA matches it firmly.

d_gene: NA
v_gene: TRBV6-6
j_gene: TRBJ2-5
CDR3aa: CASSASGKTVETQYF
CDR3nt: TGTGCCAGCAGTGCCTCGGGGAAGACCGTGGAGACCCAGTACTTC

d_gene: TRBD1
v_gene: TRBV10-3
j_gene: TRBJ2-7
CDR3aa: CAISESVDRDEQYF
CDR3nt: TGTGCCATCAGTGAGTCCGTTGACAGGGACGAGCAGTACTTC

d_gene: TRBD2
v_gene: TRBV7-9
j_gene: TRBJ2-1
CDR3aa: CASGKRGDSYNEQFF
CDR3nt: TGTGCCAGCGGTAAGCGGGGCGACTCCTACAATGAGCAGTTCTTC

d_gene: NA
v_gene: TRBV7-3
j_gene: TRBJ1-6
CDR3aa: CASSLTPGDNSPLHF
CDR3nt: TGTGCCAGCAGCTTAACGCCAGGGGATAATTCACCCCTCCACTTT

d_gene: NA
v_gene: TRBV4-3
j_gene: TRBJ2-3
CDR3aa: CASSQGVPADTQYF
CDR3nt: TGCGCCAGCAGCCAAGGAGTTCCGGCAGATACGCAGTATTTT

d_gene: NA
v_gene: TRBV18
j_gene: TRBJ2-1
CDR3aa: CASSPREQYRDNEQFF
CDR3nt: TGTGCCAGCTCACCCCGCGAGCAATACAGGGACAATGAGCAGTTCTTC

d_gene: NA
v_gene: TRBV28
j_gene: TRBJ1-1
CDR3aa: CASSLTDPTTEAFF
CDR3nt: TGTGCCAGCAGCCTCACTGATCCAACCACTGAAGCTTTCTTT

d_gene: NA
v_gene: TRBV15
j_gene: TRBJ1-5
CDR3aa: CATSRDDAGYQPQHF
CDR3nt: TGTGCCACCAGCAGAGATGATGCGGGTTATCAGCCCCAGCATTTT

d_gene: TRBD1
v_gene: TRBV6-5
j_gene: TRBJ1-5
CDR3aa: CASSPDRLRDQPQHF
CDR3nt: TGTGCCAGCAGTCCGGACAGGCTGCGGGATCAGCCCCAGCATTTT

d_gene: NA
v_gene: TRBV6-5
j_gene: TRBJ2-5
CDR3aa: CASSPASPSWEQYF
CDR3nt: TGTGCCAGCAGTCCTGCTTCCCCCTCCTGGGAGCAGTACTTC

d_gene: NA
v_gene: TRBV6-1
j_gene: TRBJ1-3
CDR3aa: CANSERSAGVGNTIYF
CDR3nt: TGTGCCAACAGTGAGCGGAGCGCGGGGGTCGGAAACACCATATATTTT

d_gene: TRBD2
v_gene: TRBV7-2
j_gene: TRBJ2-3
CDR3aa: CASSLRFAGGPDTQYF
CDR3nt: TGTGCCAGCAGCTTAAGGTTCGCGGGAGGCCCAGATACGCAGTATTTT

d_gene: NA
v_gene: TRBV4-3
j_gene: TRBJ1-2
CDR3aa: CASSQEGSALYGYTF
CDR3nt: TGCGCCAGCAGCCAAGAAGGGAGTGCTCTCTATGGCTACACCTTC

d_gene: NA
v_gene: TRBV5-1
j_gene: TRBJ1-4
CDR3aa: CASSLQGRRGEKLFF
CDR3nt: TGCGCCAGCAGCTTACAGGGTCGGCGCGGTGAAAAACTGTTTTTT

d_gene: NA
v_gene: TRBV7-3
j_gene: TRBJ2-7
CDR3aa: CASSLMVGQEYEQYF
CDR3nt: TGTGCCAGCAGCTTAATGGTGGGACAAGAATACGAGCAGTACTTC

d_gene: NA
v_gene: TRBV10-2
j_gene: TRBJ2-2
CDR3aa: CASSTGLFTGELFF
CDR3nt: TGCGCCAGCTCCACTGGGCTGTTCACCGGGGAGCTGTTTTTT

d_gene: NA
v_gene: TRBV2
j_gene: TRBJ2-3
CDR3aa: CARTGGGKDTQYF
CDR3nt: TGTGCCAGGACAGGAGGGGGCAAAGATACGCAGTATTTT

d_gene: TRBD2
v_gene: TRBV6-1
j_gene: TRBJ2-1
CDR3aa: CASREAGTSGYNEQFF
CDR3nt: TGTGCCAGCAGGGAAGCCGGGACTAGCGGGTACAATGAGCAGTTCTTC

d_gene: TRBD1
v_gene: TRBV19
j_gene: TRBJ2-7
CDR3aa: CASSFNRGPDEQYF
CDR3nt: TGTGCCAGTAGTTTCAACAGGGGGCCGGACGAGCAGTACTTC

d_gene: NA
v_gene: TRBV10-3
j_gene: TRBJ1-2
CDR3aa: CAISDSRQPADYGYTF
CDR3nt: TGTGCCATCAGTGACTCTAGACAGCCCGCGGACTATGGCTACACCTTC

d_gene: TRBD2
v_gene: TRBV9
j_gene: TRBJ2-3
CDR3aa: CASSVDGGTSDYTDTQYF
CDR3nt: TGTGCCAGCAGCGTAGATGGAGGGACTAGCGATTACACAGATACGCAGTATTTT

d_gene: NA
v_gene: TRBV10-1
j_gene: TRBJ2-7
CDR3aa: CASSEDSLDAREQYF
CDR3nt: TGCGCCAGCAGTGAGGACAGTTTGGACGCTCGTGAGCAGTACTTC

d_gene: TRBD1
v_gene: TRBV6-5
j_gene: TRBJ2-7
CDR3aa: CASRTGTGATYEQYF
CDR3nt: TGTGCCAGCAGAACCGGGACAGGGGCGACCTACGAGCAGTACTTC

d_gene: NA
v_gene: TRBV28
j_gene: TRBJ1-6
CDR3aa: CASSLPKGGVRASPLHF
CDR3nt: TGTGCCAGCAGTTTACCCAAGGGGGGGGTTCGGGCTTCACCCCTACACTTT

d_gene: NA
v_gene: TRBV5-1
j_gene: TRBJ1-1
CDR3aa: CASSLGKGFVSENTEAFF
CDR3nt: TGCGCCAGCAGCTTGGGGAAGGGGTTCGTTTCGGAGAACACTGAAGCTTTCTTT

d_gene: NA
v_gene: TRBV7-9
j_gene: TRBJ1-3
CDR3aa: CASSLLSIAGNTIYF
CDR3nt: TGTGCCAGCAGCTTACTTAGCATAGCTGGAAACACCATATATTTT

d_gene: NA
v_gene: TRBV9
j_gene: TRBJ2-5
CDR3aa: CASSVGPSGVGETQYF
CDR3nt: TGTGCCAGCAGCGTAGGCCCCTCCGGGGTGGGGGAGACCCAGTACTTC

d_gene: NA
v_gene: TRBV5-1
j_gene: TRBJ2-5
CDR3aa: CASSLAGQGEETQYF
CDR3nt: TGCGCCAGCAGCTTGGCCGGACAAGGGGAAGAGACCCAGTACTTC

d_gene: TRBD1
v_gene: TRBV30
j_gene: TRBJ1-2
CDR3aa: CACHDGQGNGYTF
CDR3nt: TGTGCCTGCCATGATGGACAGGGAAATGGCTACACCTTC

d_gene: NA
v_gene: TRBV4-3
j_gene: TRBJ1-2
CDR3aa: CASSQEWGAAIITSNYGYTF
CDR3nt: TGCGCCAGCAGCCAAGAGTGGGGAGCAGCGATAATAACCTCTAACTATGGCTACACCTTC

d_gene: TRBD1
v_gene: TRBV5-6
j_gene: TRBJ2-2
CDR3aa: CASSPGFRGMNTGELFF
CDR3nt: TGTGCCAGCAGCCCCGGTTTCAGGGGGATGAACACCGGGGAGCTGTTTTTT

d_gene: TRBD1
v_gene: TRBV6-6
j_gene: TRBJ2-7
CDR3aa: CASSQGAPTYEQYF
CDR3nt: TGTGCCAGCAGTCAGGGGGCGCCTACCTACGAGCAGTACTTC

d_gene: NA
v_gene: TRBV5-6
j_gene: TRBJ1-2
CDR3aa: CASSLSGRFYGYTF
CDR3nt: TGTGCCAGCAGCTTGTCGGGAAGATTTTATGGCTACACCTTC

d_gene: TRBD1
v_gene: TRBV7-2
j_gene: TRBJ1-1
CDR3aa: CASSLGQGSTEAFF
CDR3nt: TGTGCCAGCAGCTTAGGACAGGGGAGCACTGAAGCTTTCTTT

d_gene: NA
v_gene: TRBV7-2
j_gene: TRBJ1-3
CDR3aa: CASSLISGGPNTIYF
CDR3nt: TGTGCCAGCAGCTTAATCTCGGGGGGACCAAACACCATATATTTT

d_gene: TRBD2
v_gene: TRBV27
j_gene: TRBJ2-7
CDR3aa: CASSSLSGGVGEQYF
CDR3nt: TGTGCCAGCAGTTCTTTGAGCGGGGGCGTGGGGGAGCAGTACTTC

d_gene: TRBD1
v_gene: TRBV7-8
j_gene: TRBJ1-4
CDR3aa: CASSIGQDNEKLFF
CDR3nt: TGTGCCAGCAGCATCGGACAGGATAATGAAAAACTGTTTTTT

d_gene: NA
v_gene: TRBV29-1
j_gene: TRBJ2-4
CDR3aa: CSVAQDGGTNIQYF
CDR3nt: TGCAGCGTTGCGCAAGACGGCGGAACGAACATTCAGTACTTC

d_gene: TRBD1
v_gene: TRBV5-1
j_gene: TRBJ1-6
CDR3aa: CASSFDRGQENSPLHF
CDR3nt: TGCGCCAGCAGCTTTGACCGGGGACAGGAAAATTCACCCCTCCACTTT

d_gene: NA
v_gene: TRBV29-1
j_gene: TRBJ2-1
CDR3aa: CSVLWTISYNEQFF
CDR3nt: TGCAGCGTCCTCTGGACAATTTCCTACAATGAGCAGTTCTTC

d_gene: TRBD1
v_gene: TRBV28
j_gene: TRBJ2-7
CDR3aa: CASSPRGQGNSSYEQYF
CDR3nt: TGTGCCAGCAGTCCGAGAGGACAGGGAAATAGCTCCTACGAGCAGTACTTC

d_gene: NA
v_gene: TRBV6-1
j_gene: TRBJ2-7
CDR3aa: CASGGMPSYEQYF
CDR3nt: TGTGCCAGCGGAGGAATGCCCTCCTACGAGCAGTACTTC

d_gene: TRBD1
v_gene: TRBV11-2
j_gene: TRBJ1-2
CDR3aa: CASRLTGAINYGYTF
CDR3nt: TGTGCCAGCAGGCTTACAGGGGCAATAAACTATGGCTACACCTTC

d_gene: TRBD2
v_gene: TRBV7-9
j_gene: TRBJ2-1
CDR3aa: CASSPTSGRYNEQFF
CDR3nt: TGTGCCAGCAGCCCGACTAGCGGGCGTTACAATGAGCAGTTCTTC

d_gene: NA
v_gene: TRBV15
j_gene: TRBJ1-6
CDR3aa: CATSGGTLSNSPLHF
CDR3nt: TGTGCCACCAGCGGTGGGACATTGAGTAATTCACCCCTCCACTTT

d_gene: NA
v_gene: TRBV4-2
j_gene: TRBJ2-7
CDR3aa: CASSQEPLAAGCEQYF
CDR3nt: TGTGCCAGCAGCCAAGAACCACTAGCTGCGGGGTGCGAGCAGTACTTC

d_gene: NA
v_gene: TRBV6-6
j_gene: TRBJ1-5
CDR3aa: CASSYSGGFNQPQHF
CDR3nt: TGTGCCAGCAGTTACTCCGGGGGATTCAATCAGCCCCAGCATTTT

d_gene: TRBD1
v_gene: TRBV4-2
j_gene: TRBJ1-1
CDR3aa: CASSQEGQGEAFF
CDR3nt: TGTGCCAGCAGCCAAGAAGGACAGGGGGAAGCTTTCTTT